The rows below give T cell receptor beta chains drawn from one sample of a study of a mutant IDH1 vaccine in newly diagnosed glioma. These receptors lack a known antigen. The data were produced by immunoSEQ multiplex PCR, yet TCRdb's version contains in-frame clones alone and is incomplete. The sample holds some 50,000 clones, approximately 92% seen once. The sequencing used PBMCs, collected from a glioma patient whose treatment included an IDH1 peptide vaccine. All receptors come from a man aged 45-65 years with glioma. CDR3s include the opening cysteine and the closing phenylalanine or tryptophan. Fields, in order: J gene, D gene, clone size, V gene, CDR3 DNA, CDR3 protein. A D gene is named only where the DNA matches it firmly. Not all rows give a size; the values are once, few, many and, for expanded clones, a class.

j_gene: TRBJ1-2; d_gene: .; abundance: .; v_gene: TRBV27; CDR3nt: TGTGCCAGCAGTTCGGGCAACAACTATGGCTACACCTTC; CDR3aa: CASSSGNNYGYTF
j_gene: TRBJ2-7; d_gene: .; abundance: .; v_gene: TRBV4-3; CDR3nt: TGCGCCAGCAGCCAAGATGGGGGTCCCTACGAGCAGTACTTC; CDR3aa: CASSQDGGPYEQYF
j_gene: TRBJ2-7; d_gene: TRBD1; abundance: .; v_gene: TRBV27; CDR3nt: TGTGCCAGCAGTTTAAGGGGGCAGTTTTCCTACGAGCAGTACTTC; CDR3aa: CASSLRGQFSYEQYF
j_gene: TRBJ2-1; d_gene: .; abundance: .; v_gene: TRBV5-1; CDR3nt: TGCGCCAGCAGCCCCCCAGGGGCAGGGGACAATGAGCAGTTCTTC; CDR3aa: CASSPPGAGDNEQFF
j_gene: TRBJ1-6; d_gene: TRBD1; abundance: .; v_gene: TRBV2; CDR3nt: TGTGCCAGCAGAACGGGACAGGGCAATTCACCCCTCCACTTT; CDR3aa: CASRTGQGNSPLHF
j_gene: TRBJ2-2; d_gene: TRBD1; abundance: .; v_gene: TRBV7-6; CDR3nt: TGTGCCAGCAGCTTACGACGGCAGGGGGATTTCACCGGGGAGCTGTTTTTT; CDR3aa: CASSLRRQGDFTGELFF
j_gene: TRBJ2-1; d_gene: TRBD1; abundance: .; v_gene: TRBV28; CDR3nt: TGTGCCACCAATTATGGGGACAGCATAAACAATGAGCAGTTCTTC; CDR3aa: CATNYGDSINNEQFF
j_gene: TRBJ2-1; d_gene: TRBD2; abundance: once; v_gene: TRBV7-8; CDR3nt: TGTGCCAGCAGCAAACCGGGACTAGCGGGGGTGAATGAGCAGTTCTTC; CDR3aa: CASSKPGLAGVNEQFF
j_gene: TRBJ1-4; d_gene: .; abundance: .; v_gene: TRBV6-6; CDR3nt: TGTGCCAGCACTACTCCCGGGCAGGAAACTAATGAAAAACTGTTTTTT; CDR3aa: CASTTPGQETNEKLFF
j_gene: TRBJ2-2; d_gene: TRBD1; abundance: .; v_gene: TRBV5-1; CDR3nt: TGCGCCAGCAGCTCGGACAGGGCAAGCACCGGGGAGCTGTTTTTT; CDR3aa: CASSSDRASTGELFF
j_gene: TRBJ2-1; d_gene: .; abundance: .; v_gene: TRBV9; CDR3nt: TGTGCCAGCAGCGTAGGTCCTTCCTCCTACAATGAGCAGTTCTTC; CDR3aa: CASSVGPSSYNEQFF
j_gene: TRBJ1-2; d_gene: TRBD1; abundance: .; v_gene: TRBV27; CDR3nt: TGTGCCAGCAGTCCCAGGACAGGGTATGGCTACACCTTC; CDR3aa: CASSPRTGYGYTF
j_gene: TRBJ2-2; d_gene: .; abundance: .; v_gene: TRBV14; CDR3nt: TGTGCCAGCAGCCAAGGTCGGGACCTCTTCAACACCGGGGAGCTGTTTTTT; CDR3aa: CASSQGRDLFNTGELFF
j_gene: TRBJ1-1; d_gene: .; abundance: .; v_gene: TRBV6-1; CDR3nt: TGTGCCAGCAGTGAATCGGGGCCCACTGAAGCTTTCTTT; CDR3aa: CASSESGPTEAFF
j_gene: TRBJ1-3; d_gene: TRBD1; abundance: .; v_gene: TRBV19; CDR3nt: TGTGCCAGTAGTAGAGGACAGGGCCGCTCTGGAAACACCATATATTTT; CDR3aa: CASSRGQGRSGNTIYF
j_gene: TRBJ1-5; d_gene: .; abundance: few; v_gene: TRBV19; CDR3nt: TGTGCCACCCGCTCCGGGGGTTCGGGCAATCAGCCCCAGCATTTT; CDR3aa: CATRSGGSGNQPQHF
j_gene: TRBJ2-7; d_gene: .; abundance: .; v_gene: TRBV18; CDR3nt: TGTGCCAGCTCACCACCTACCAGGGCCGAGCAGTACTTC; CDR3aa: CASSPPTRAEQYF
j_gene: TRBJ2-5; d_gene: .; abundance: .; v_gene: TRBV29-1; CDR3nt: TGCAGCGTTGTAAGCCTCCAAGAGACCCAGTACTTC; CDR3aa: CSVVSLQETQYF
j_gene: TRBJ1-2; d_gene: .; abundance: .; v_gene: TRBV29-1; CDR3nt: TGCAGCGCCGACGCGGGGTCGGGCTATGGCTACACCTTC; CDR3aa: CSADAGSGYGYTF
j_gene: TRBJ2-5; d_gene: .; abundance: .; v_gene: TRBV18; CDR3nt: TGTGCCAGCCGACCAACAGGGCGGCAGCAAGAGACCCAGTACTTC; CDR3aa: CASRPTGRQQETQYF
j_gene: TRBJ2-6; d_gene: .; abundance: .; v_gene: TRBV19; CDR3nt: TGTGCCAGTAGTAAGGAGGGGATATCTGGGGCCAACGTCCTGACTTTC; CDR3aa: CASSKEGISGANVLTF
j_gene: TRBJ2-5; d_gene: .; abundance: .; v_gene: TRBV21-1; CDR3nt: TGTGCCAGCAGCAGCGATAGCTGGGACAGGGGGCGAGAGACCCAGTACTTC; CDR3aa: CASSSDSWDRGRETQYF
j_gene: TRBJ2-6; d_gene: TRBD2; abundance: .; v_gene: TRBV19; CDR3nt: TGTGCCAGTAGTTTAGCGGGAGGGCTTTCAGGGGTCCTGACTTTC; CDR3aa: CASSLAGGLSGVLTF
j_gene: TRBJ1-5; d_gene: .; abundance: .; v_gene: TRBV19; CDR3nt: TGTGCCAGTAGTATTGTTAGTCAGCCCCAGCATTTT; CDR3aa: CASSIVSQPQHF
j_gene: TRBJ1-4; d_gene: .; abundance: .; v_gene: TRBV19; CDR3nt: TGTGCCAGTAGTATAGAGGGGACTCGTATATCCCCTAATGAAAAACTGTTTTTT; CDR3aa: CASSIEGTRISPNEKLFF
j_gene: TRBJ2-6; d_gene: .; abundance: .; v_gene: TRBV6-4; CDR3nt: TGTGCCAGCAGTGACAGGGGGTCTGGGGCCAACGTCCTGACTTTC; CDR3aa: CASSDRGSGANVLTF
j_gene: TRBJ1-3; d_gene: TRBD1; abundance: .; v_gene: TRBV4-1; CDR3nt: TGCGCCAGCAGCCCCCCAACGACAGGGAAGACTCGCTCTGGAAACACCATATATTTT; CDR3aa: CASSPPTTGKTRSGNTIYF
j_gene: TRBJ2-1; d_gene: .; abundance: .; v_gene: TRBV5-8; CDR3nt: TGTGCCAGCAGCGGCGGACATACGTACAATGAGCAGTTCTTC; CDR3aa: CASSGGHTYNEQFF
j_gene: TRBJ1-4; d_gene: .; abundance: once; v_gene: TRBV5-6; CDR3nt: TGTGCCAGCAGCTCGCGGGCAATTCCAAATGAAAAACTGTTTTTT; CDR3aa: CASSSRAIPNEKLFF
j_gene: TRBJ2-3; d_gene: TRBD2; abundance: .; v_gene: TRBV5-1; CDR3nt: TGCGCCAGCAGCCATCCCTTGCGGGAGGGTGGTTCAGATACGCAGTATTTT; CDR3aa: CASSHPLREGGSDTQYF
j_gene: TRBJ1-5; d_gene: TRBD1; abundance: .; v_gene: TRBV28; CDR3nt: TGTGCCAGCAAGAATACAGGGGGTAGGCAGCCCCAGCATTTT; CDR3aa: CASKNTGGRQPQHF
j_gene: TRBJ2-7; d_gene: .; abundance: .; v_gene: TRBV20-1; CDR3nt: TGCAGTGCTAGAGGGGACTACGAGCAGTACTTC; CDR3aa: CSARGDYEQYF
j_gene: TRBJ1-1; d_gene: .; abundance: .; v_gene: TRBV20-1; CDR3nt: TGCAGTGCTGGCAGGACAGTTGAAGCTTTCTTT; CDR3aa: CSAGRTVEAFF
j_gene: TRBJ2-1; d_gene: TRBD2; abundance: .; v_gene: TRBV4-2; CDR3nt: TGTGCCAGCAGCCAAGACACTCCGCGGGGGTTTAGAAGGGGAGATGAGCAGTTCTTC; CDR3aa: CASSQDTPRGFRRGDEQFF
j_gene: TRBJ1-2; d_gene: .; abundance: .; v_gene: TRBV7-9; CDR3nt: TGTGCCAGCAGCCCCGCGGCGTGGGACGGCTACACCTTC; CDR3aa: CASSPAAWDGYTF
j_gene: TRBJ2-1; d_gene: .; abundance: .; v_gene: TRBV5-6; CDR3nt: TGTGCCAGCAGCTTGGGGCAGATTCTTAATGAGCAGTTCTTC; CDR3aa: CASSLGQILNEQFF
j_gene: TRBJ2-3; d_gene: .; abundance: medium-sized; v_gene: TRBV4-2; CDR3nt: TGTGCCAGCAGGGGACCCCCGGCCGATACGCAGTATTTT; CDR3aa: CASRGPPADTQYF